These T cell receptor beta chains were read from a single sample in a study of T cell responses to AZD1222 COVID-19 vaccine. The repertoire was sequenced with immunoSEQ multiplex PCR; TCRdb's copy has only in-frame clones and lacks some. The sample has about 73,000 clones, over 70% seen once; the top ten hold 47%. The starting material was peripheral blood, obtained 28 days after the second AZD1222 dose. The source of these receptors is an adult who received the AZD1222 COVID-19 vaccine. The CDR3 runs from the conserved cysteine through the conserved F or W. The order of the fields is V gene, CDR3 length, J gene, CDR3 protein.

TRBV28	15	TRBJ2-3	CASRLTTGGADTQYF
TRBV30	13	TRBJ1-2	CAWSPTGGYGYTF
TRBV3-1/TRBV3-2	14	TRBJ1-1	CASSQGTGNTEAFF
TRBV24-1	16	TRBJ2-3	CATSDSIAGLGDTQYF
TRBV7-9	13	TRBJ1-1	CASSPSYRGESFF
TRBV11-2	12	TRBJ1-2	CASSPRTVGYTF
TRBV29-1	18	TRBJ2-7	CSVLKLAGTDIPSYEQYF
TRBV5-3	14	TRBJ2-1	CARSVGQPGDEQFF
TRBV7-9	16	TRBJ2-2	CASSSPGTKNTGELFF
TRBV2	14	TRBJ2-1	CASSENTGRNEQFF
TRBV11-1	14	TRBJ2-1	CASSTSGPLYEQFF
TRBV2	12	TRBJ2-2	CASSRAPGELFF
TRBV28	17	TRBJ2-7	CASSPSTDTPTTYEQYF
TRBV5-5	15	TRBJ2-5	CASSLLGTRGETQYF
TRBV2	14	TRBJ1-1	CASSEGRPPAEAFF
TRBV2	13	TRBJ1-6	CASSEMPNSPLHF
TRBV9	15	TRBJ2-5	CASSQDRLGQETQYF
TRBV29-1	15	TRBJ2-1	CSADDTRTAYNEQFF
TRBV27	14	TRBJ1-6	CASTWGTGVSPLHF
TRBV19	15	TRBJ1-1	CASSIARGRNTEAFF
TRBV6-5	15	TRBJ2-2	CASTPRRSNTGELFF
TRBV18	12	TRBJ2-1	CASSPAENEQFF
TRBV6-1	14	TRBJ2-7	CASSEGLASYEQYF
TRBV7-2	18	TRBJ2-3	CATPGLAGGPTPTDTQYF
TRBV5-8	15	TRBJ2-4	CASSFPGGRLTIQYF
TRBV2	16	TRBJ2-7	CASSDVASGRAGEQYF
TRBV7-2	15	TRBJ2-2	CASSSTSGSAGELFF
TRBV5-5	17	TRBJ2-1	CASRTVNLAGGINEQFF
TRBV7-3	13	TRBJ2-3	CASSSDRAPTQYF
TRBV3-1/TRBV3-2	16	TRBJ2-3	CASSQARDSYTDTQYF
TRBV19	17	TRBJ2-5	CASSTGLAGLFPETQYF
TRBV7-2	15	TRBJ2-1	CASSPSSGIYNEQFF
TRBV10-3	12	TRBJ1-2	CAILRGNYGYTF
TRBV11-3	15	TRBJ2-1	CASSLDFSRHNEQFF
TRBV20-1	13	TRBJ2-5	CSASRGPQETQYF
TRBV6-1	19	TRBJ2-1	CASSVRQGALAGVSYEQFF
TRBV2	15	TRBJ2-1	CASSAAVGLYNEQFF
TRBV6-2/TRBV6-3	16	TRBJ2-1	CASSYGTGVSYNEQFF
TRBV5-6	12	TRBJ2-7	CASSLQTGEQYF
TRBV4-2	16	TRBJ2-5	CASSQVGTSGIQTQYF
TRBV5-4	16	TRBJ2-2	CASSLLDYSNTGELFF
TRBV6-5	15	TRBJ2-3	CASNRDPAGTDTQYF
TRBV27	12	TRBJ2-7	CASSQLRGEQYF
TRBV18	16	TRBJ1-5	CASSPGPRGFWQPQHF